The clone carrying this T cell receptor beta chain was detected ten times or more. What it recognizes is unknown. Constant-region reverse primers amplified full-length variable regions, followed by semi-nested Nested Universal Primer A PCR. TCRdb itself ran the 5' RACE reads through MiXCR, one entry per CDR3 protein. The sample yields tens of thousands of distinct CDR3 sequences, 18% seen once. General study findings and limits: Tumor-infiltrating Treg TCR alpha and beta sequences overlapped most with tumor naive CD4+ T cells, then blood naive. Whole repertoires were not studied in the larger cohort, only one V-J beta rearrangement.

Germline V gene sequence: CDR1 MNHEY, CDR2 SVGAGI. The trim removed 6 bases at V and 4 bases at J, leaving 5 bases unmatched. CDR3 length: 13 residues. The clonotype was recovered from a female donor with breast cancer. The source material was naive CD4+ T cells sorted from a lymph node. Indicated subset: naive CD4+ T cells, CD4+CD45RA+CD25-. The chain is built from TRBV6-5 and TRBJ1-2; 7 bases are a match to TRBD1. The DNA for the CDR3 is TGTGCCAGCAGCTCCGACAGGGTCTATGGCTACACCTTC. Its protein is CASSSDRVYGYTF.